Reported below is one TCR beta chain. The antigen remains unidentified. Trimming removed 0 bases from V and 5 bases from J, with 17 bases in between. CDR1 is DFQATT, CDR2 SNEGSKA, per germline (reference sequence). The CDR3 is 17 amino acids. The sample originates from a study of T-cell reconstitution after alpha-beta-depleted transplantation in children. During its preparation, the TCRbeta library received unique molecular identifiers. TCRdb fed the PCR reads into MiXCR, producing one record per CDR3 protein. The sample records 450,000 to 550,000 distinct CDR3 sequences, roughly an eighth being singletons. Whole-study results and caveats: Expanded graft clones numbering several hundred reportedly gave rise to alpha-beta T cells about two months after transplant.

Sequenced here: PBMCs, mostly from graft donor cells, sampled 180 days after TCRalphabeta/CD19-depleted stem cell transplant. The chain employs TRBV20-1 and TRBJ1-6; TRBD1 is a possible D gene (6 bases). The receptor was derived from a female patient aged 2-9 years who had a stem cell transplant for aplastic anemia, so the T cells may come from the graft donor. CDR3 protein: CSARDLGGAPDNSPLHF. CDR3 nucleotides: TGCAGTGCTAGAGATTTGGGGGGCGCCCCGGATAATTCACCCCTCCACTTT.